What follows are 19 T cell receptor beta chains derived from one specimen sequenced in a study of cytomegalovirus exposure and HLA in healthy donors. Researchers ran the PCR with 60 Vbeta and 13 Jbeta primers. TCRdb's table, derived via immunoSEQ multiplex PCR, lists solely in-frame clones and lacks some. Of tens of thousands of clones in the sample, approximately 70% are singletons; the top ten hold 14%. Sequenced sample: PBMCs. The receptors come from a male donor in good health and CMV-seropositive.

J is TRBJ2-2 and V is TRBV10-2; D gene uncertain. The germline gives CDR1 WSHSY, CDR2 SAAADI. This CDR3 region has 14 residues. Trimming took off 5 bases at V and 4 bases at J, with 11 bases between the two ends. CDR3 sequence (DNA): TGCGCCAGCAGTCCTAGTAGCAGCACCGGGGAGCTGTTTTTT. Amino acids: CASSPSSSTGELFF.

The chain combines TRBV12-5 with TRBJ2-3; D gene uncertain. From germline, CDR1 is LGHNT and CDR2 FRNRAP. This CDR3 has 14 residues. V was shortened by 0 bases and J by 2 bases, with 6 bases between the two germline ends. Written as DNA, the CDR3 is TGTGCTAGTGGTTTGGTAGACACCACAGATACGCAGTATTTT. It specifies CASGLVDTTDTQYF.

The rearrangement joins TRBV12-5 to TRBJ2-1; a weak D match, TRBD2 (6 bases). The germline V gene encodes CDR1 LGHNT and CDR2 FRNRAP. The CDR3 sequence is 15 residues long. Trimming stripped 3 bases from V and 3 bases from J, with 12 bases between. CDR3 DNA: TGTGCTAGTGGTTTTCTCTACGGGAGCTACAATGAGCAGTTCTTC. It is translated as CASGFLYGSYNEQFF.

The rearrangement links TRBV6-1 to TRBJ2-1; no clear D gene. CDR1 MNHNS and CDR2 SASEGT come from the germline V gene. The V gene lost 10 bases and the J gene lost 2 bases, with 6 bases spanning the gap. The CDR3 totals 11 residues. The CDR3 sequence: CATFPYNEQFF. CDR3 DNA sequence: TGTGCCACCTTCCCCTACAATGAGCAGTTCTTC.

This chain joins TRBV7-2 and TRBJ2-1; 12 bases are a match to TRBD1. The germline gives CDR1 SGHTA, CDR2 FQGNSA. V lost 5 bases and J lost 6; bases outside the gene matches: 5. The CDR3 runs to 15 residues. The CDR3 coding sequence is TGTGCCAGCAGCGCACTGGGACAGGGGGCCAATGAGCAGTTCTTC. It is translated as CASSALGQGANEQFF. The complete variable domain, with remaining parts taken from reference TRBV7-2 and TRBJ2-1, reads GAGVSQSPSNKVTEKGKDVELRCDPISGHTALYWYRQSLGQGLEFLIYFQGNSAPDKSGLPSDRFSAERTGGSVSTLTIQRTQQEDSAVYLCASSALGQGANEQFFGPGTRLTVL.

V is TRBV6-1 and J is TRBJ1-2, with D maybe TRBD1 (6 bases). Germline assignment: CDR1 MNHNS and CDR2 SASEGT. V was pared by 6 bases and J by 2 bases, with 10 bases between. The CDR3 has 13 residues. The CDR3 region is CASSPQGNYGYTF. DNA of the CDR3: TGTGCCAGCAGCCCTCAGGGGAACTATGGCTACACCTTC.

This chain uses TRBV19 with TRBJ2-2; 9 bases line up with TRBD1. The CDR3 is made up of 16 amino acids. J gave up 6 bases and V 5 bases, and 10 bases lay outside the gene matches. The germline V gene has CDR1 LNHDA and CDR2 SQIVND (reference sequence). CDR3 amino acids: CASSLTGTGLPGELFF. The CDR3 nucleotides are TGTGCCAGTAGTCTGACCGGGACAGGGCTCCCCGGGGAGCTGTTTTTT.

This chain joins TRBV5-1 and TRBJ2-2, with 7 bases identical to TRBD2. The V segment lost 5 bases and the J segment 1 base; nucleotides outside the gene matches: 5. Germline loops: CDR1 SGHRS, CDR2 YFSETQ. CDR3 size: 15 residues. This chain's CDR3 is CASSSSGKNTGELFF. The DNA for the CDR3 is TGCGCCAGCAGTTCCAGCGGGAAGAACACCGGGGAGCTGTTTTTT.

V is TRBV21-1 and J is TRBJ1-2. TRBV21-1 constitutes a pseudogene. The CDR3 spans 14 residues. CDR3 nucleotide sequence: TGTGCCAGCAGCACCGGTTGGCGGCACTATGGCTACACCTTC. The encoded protein is CASSTGWRHYGYTF.

There are a few counts of this clone. The chain combines TRBV6-1 with TRBJ2-2; possible D gene TRBD1, 6 bases. Germline CDR1 is MNHNS and CDR2 is SASEGT. V lost 2 bases, J lost 8 bases, and 15 bases lay in between. This CDR3 is built from 15 residues. This CDR3 reads CASSEIRTVAGELFF. The CDR3 region has the DNA TGTGCCAGCAGTGAAATCAGGACAGTAGCAGGGGAGCTGTTTTTT.

In DNA, the CDR3 is TGTGCCAGTAGTCCGCCCGGGACACACTTCAATCAGCCCCAGCATTTT. This sequence encodes CASSPPGTHFNQPQHF. This chain uses TRBV19 with TRBJ1-5; D is possibly TRBD1 (6 bases). Trimming shortened V by 5 bases and J by 3 bases, and 17 bases separated the two germline ends. Germline loops: CDR1 LNHDA, CDR2 SQIVND (reference sequence). This CDR3 is 16 amino acids long.

The gene calls are TRBV7-2 and TRBJ2-1; 12 nucleotides line up with TRBD2. The CDR3 loop spans 17 amino acids. CDR1 and CDR2 from the germline V gene are SGHTA and FQGNSA. V shed 4 bases and J 7 bases; nucleotides not matched to a gene: 11. CDR3 sequence: CASSSQILAGGGNEQFF. CDR3 bases: TGTGCCAGCAGCTCCCAGATACTAGCGGGGGGAGGTAATGAGCAGTTCTTC.

This clone was seen more than once but under ten times. The rearrangement links TRBV6-1 to TRBJ1-3; 7 nucleotides line up with TRBD1. Germline V CDR1 and CDR2: MNHNS, SASEGT. This CDR3 has 13 residues. CDR3 coding DNA: TGTGCTGTGGACAGGCGCTCTGGAAACACCATATATTTT. Translation gives CAVDRRSGNTIYF.

This clone came up a few times. The genes are TRBV30 and TRBJ1-2, with TRBD1 matching 7 bases. J was trimmed by 8 bases and V by 3 bases; bases with no gene match: 15. The CDR3 length is 15 residues. Germline V gene data show CDR1 as GTSNPN and CDR2 as SVGIG (reference sequence). Written as DNA, the CDR3 is TGTGCCTGGAGCTTAACGCGACAGGGAGCGTCCGGCTACACCTTC. Amino acids: CAWSLTRQGASGYTF.

This chain connects TRBV15 to TRBJ2-1, with 13 bases that match TRBD2. CDR1 is LNHNV and CDR2 is YYDKDF in the germline V gene (reference sequence). CDR3 size: 17 residues. The V segment lost 0 bases and the J segment 8 bases; nucleotides outside the gene matches: 7. As DNA, the CDR3 is TGTGCCACCAGCAGAGAACATGGACTAGCGGGAGACGATGAGCAGTTCTTC. Translation gives CATSREHGLAGDDEQFF.

The chain couples TRBV6-1 to TRBJ2-5; 7 bases match TRBD2. V was pared by 3 bases and J by 12 bases, with 7 bases of the junction left unmatched. Germline V lookup: CDR1 MNHNS, CDR2 SASEGT. There are 12 residues in the CDR3. The CDR3 is CASSEGGTSKYF. The CDR3 DNA is TGTGCCAGCAGTGAGGGGGGGACTTCCAAGTACTTC.

This CDR3 reads CASARAGGSYEQYF. The CDR3 nucleotides read TGTGCCAGCGCGCGGGCAGGGGGCTCCTACGAGCAGTACTTC. The genes are TRBV9 and TRBJ2-7; 7 bases match TRBD1. The germline gives CDR1 SGDLS, CDR2 YYNGEE. The CDR3 covers 14 residues. Trimming removed 7 bases from V and 0 bases from J; junction bases left unmatched: 7.

V is TRBV7-2 and J is TRBJ2-5; 10 nucleotides agree with TRBD1. CDR3 length: 16 residues. Germline trimming cut 5 bases from V and 4 bases from J; bases unmatched to any gene: 10. Per germline, CDR1 SGHTA and CDR2 FQGNSA. CDR3: CASSPSLDRGGETQYF. The DNA of the CDR3 is TGTGCCAGCAGCCCCTCCTTGGACAGGGGGGGAGAGACCCAGTACTTC. Supplemented by reference TRBV7-2 and TRBJ2-5, the full variable domain reads GAGVSQSPSNKVTEKGKDVELRCDPISGHTALYWYRQSLGQGLEFLIYFQGNSAPDKSGLPSDRFSAERTGGSVSTLTIQRTQQEDSAVYLCASSPSLDRGGETQYFGPGTRLLVL.

The V and J genes are TRBV6-5 and TRBJ2-2; D is possibly TRBD1 (6 bases). Between the trimmed V and J ends, which lost 5 bases and 6 bases, there was a span of 13 bases. Germline V CDR1 and CDR2: MNHEY, SVGAGI. This CDR3 region has 14 residues. The CDR3 nucleotides are TGTGCCAGCAGTGCCCGGACAGACGCCGGGGAGCTGTTTTTT. Its translation is CASSARTDAGELFF.